This T cell receptor beta chain appears in the sequencing data of a study of T cell responses to AZD1222 COVID-19 vaccine. Study-wide results and limits: Repertoire sampling occurred only after the peak T cell response. Spike was spanned by vaccine-associated CD4 TCRs, which were dominant at 160-218 and 743-854.

Per germline, CDR1 SGHRS and CDR2 YFSETQ. The CDR3 extends over 12 amino acids. Trimming cost V 2 bases and J 1 base, with 3 bases left between them. TCRdb's copy holds only in-frame clones and misses some; the assay was immunoSEQ multiplex PCR. This table holds around 190,000 clones, almost 95% found once. Notes on this clone: Its antigen is still unknown.

The chain has TRBV5-1 and TRBJ1-1; D remains ambiguous. The input for sequencing was peripheral blood, taken on day 0 of AZD1222 vaccination. This TCR derives from an adult in good health. CDR3 sequence reads: CASSFGNTEAFF. Written as DNA, the CDR3 is TGCGCCAGCAGCTTTGGGAACACTGAAGCTTTCTTT.